This note documents a single T cell receptor beta chain sequence. The target antigen is unknown. Stable disease denoted Graves' hyperthyroidism without ophthalmopathy progression within 18 months. With a duration under 2 months, the hyperthyroidism was newly diagnosed in patients aged 18 to 65. The source material, RNA transcripts, was used to amplify TCR beta CDR3 regions. HTBI primers were employed in a first-round RT-PCR of the TCR CDR3. TCRdb called the multiplex PCR reads again in MiXCR, with one record for every CDR3 protein. The profile shows some 800,000 distinct CDR3 sequences, over 35% of them singletons. This entry is derived from a study of T cells in Graves' hyperthyroidism and ophthalmopathy. There are 13 residues in the CDR3. Per the germline V gene, CDR1 is SQVTM and CDR2 is ANQGSEA. V lost 1 base and J lost 11, with 15 bases in between. Study-wide results and caveats: Peripheral blood also featured most of the thyroid clonotypes expanded above 0.001. Ophthalmopathy got predicted by the model a median about six months before its onset.

The receptor was isolated from a man between 18 and 29 years old with Graves' hyperthyroidism. The sequenced material came from blood. The genes are TRBV29-1 and TRBJ1-5; D ambiguous. The CDR3 DNA follows: TGCAGCGTTGAAGGCGGGGATTCGGAGACCCAGCATTTT. Its protein product is CSVEGGDSETQHF.